One sample yielded the 15 T cell receptor beta chains listed below, sequenced in a study of blood T cell repertoires in COVID-19. Profiled with immunoSEQ multiplex PCR; TCRdb holds only in-frame clones, not every one. The repertoire holds about 200,000 clones, with about nine tenths as singletons. Sequenced: peripheral blood. Receptor source: a man aged 60-69 years who had recovered from COVID-19.

This clone was counted once. This chain connects TRBV18 to TRBJ2-1; possible D gene TRBD1, 8 bases. This CDR3 is built from 13 residues. From germline, CDR1 is KGHSH and CDR2 LQKENI. The V end lost 8 bases, the J end lost 8 bases, and 16 bases lay between the germline ends. The CDR3: CASRTGREDEQFF. As DNA, the CDR3 is TGTGCCAGCCGGACAGGGAGGGAGGATGAGCAGTTCTTC.

V usage is TRBV6-5 and J usage is TRBJ2-5; 8 bases match TRBD2. V was clipped by 6 bases and J by 5 bases; unmatched bases: 5. CDR1 and CDR2 from the germline V gene are MNHEY and SVGAGI. This CDR3 has 13 amino acids. CDR3 loop: CASSSGLAETQYF. In DNA form, the CDR3 reads TGTGCCAGCAGCTCCGGACTAGCTGAGACCCAGTACTTC.

The genes are TRBV7-6 and TRBJ2-1; 12 bases are a match to TRBD2. Germline loops: CDR1 SGHVS, CDR2 FNYEAQ. This CDR3 region has 15 residues. V dropped 6 bases and J dropped 4; count of bases not matched to a gene: 4. This CDR3 reads CASRATSGGYNEQFF. Written as DNA, the CDR3 is TGTGCCAGCAGAGCGACTAGCGGGGGATACAATGAGCAGTTCTTC.

This clone turned up a few times. DNA for the CDR3: TGCGCCAGCAGCGCCGCCGGGACATCTCTTTACGAGCAGTACTTC. Translation: CASSAAGTSLYEQYF. The chain joins TRBV5-1 to TRBJ2-7, with D maybe TRBD1 (6 bases). V gave up 4 bases and J gave up 4 bases, with 18 bases separating them. Germline V lookup: CDR1 SGHRS, CDR2 YFSETQ. The CDR3 covers 15 residues.

The gene calls are TRBV7-2 and TRBJ1-3; 7 nucleotides align to TRBD1. CDR1 SGHTA and CDR2 FQGNSA come from the germline V gene. The CDR3 length is 18 residues. V shed 5 bases, J shed 0 bases, and the junction held 13 bases outside the gene matches. This CDR3 reads CASSHPRGQGSSGNTIYF. DNA for the CDR3: TGTGCCAGCAGCCACCCGAGGGGGCAGGGAAGCTCTGGAAACACCATATATTTT.

This chain links TRBV5-8 with TRBJ2-1; the match to TRBD2 covers 12 bases. The CDR3 spans 15 residues. CDR1 and CDR2 from the germline V gene are SGHTS and YDEGEE. Trimming at V came to 1 base and at J to 7 bases, leaving 3 bases not matched to a gene. The CDR3 here is CASSLPTSGGNEQFF. The DNA for the CDR3 is TGTGCCAGCAGCTTGCCGACTAGCGGGGGTAATGAGCAGTTCTTC.

The chain joins TRBV5-1 to TRBJ2-7; a possible D gene is TRBD2 (6 bases). The CDR3 runs 14 residues. V dropped 4 bases and J dropped 6 bases, with 17 bases sitting between them. Germline V gives CDR1 SGHRS, CDR2 YFSETQ. CDR3 sequence: CASSPGGAGREQYF. For the CDR3, the DNA is TGCGCCAGCAGCCCGGGCGGGGCTGGTCGCGAGCAGTACTTC.

This chain joins TRBV5-8 and TRBJ2-3; D call uncertain. Trimming took off 1 base at V and 2 bases at J, with 14 bases between the two ends. This CDR3 region has 16 residues. CDR1 is SGHTS and CDR2 is YDEGEE in the germline V gene. The CDR3 reads CASSLFAETDTDTQYF. In DNA form, the CDR3 reads TGTGCCAGCAGCTTGTTTGCGGAGACGGACACAGATACGCAGTATTTT. Filled out from reference TRBV5-8 and TRBJ2-3, the complete variable domain reads EAGVTQSPTHLIKTRGQQATLRCSPISGHTSVYWYQQALGLGLQFLLWYDEGEERNRGNFPPRFSGRQFPNYSSELNVNALELEDSALYLCASSLFAETDTDTQYFGPGTRLTVL.

V and J are TRBV19 and TRBJ2-7, with D perhaps TRBD1 (6 bases). Germline V CDR1 and CDR2: LNHDA, SQIVND (reference sequence). The CDR3 covers 15 residues. The V end lost 5 bases, the J end lost 5 bases, and 19 bases lay between the germline ends. CDR3 residues: CASSPAFGQTNEQYF. For the CDR3, the DNA is TGTGCCAGTAGTCCCGCCTTCGGACAGACGAACGAGCAGTACTTC.

Comment on this clone: A much larger clone differs from this one at a single base, so this may be a read error. The chain uses TRBV27 and TRBJ2-3, with 11 bases aligning to TRBD2. This CDR3 comprises 15 residues. In germline, CDR1 is MNHEY, CDR2 SMNVEV (reference sequence). V dropped 5 bases and J dropped 1; count of bases not matched to a gene: 2. The CDR3 protein is CASSTLAGGTDTQYF. The CDR3 nucleotides read TGTGCCAGCAGTACACTAGCGGGGGGCACAGATACGCAGTATTTT.

The chain employs TRBV9 and TRBJ1-1; D is undetermined. V was shortened by 0 bases and J by 3 bases, with 12 bases between the two germline ends. In germline, CDR1 is SGDLS, CDR2 YYNGEE. The CDR3 covers 15 residues. CDR3 DNA: TGTGCCAGCAGCGTAGTTACTACACTGGACACTGAAGCTTTCTTT. As protein: CASSVVTTLDTEAFF.

V and J are TRBV19 and TRBJ1-5; 7 bases are shared with TRBD1. The junction had 15 bases not matched to a gene; V was cut back by 7 bases and J by 0 bases. The CDR3 is 18 residues long. Germline CDR1 and CDR2: LNHDA and SQIVND (reference sequence). The CDR3 DNA is TGTGCCAGTAAGCAAAGACCGGGACAGATAAATAGCAATCAGCCCCAGCATTTT. Its protein product is CASKQRPGQINSNQPQHF.

This clone has more than one count but fewer than ten. The chain's CDR3 is CAWDHDSEAFF. In DNA form, the CDR3 reads TGTGCCTGGGATCACGACAGTGAAGCTTTCTTT. The chain has TRBV30 and TRBJ1-1, with D possibly being TRBD1 (5 bases). Germline V gene sequence: CDR1 GTSNPN, CDR2 SVGIG (reference sequence). The length of the CDR3 is 11 residues. The V gene lost 5 bases and the J gene lost 7 bases, with 11 bases spanning the gap.

This clone has only one observation. The V call is TRBV14, the J call TRBJ1-2; 7 bases are a match to TRBD1. The CDR3 totals 16 residues. The germline V gene encodes CDR1 SGHDN and CDR2 FVKESK. The V and J ends lost 0 bases and 7 bases, in that order; junction bases with no gene match: 11. The CDR3, as DNA: TGTGCCAGCAGCCAAGATCCGGGACAGCTCTTTGGTGGCTACACCTTC. It codes for CASSQDPGQLFGGYTF.

The chain couples TRBV11-2 to TRBJ2-7, with D perhaps TRBD1 (8 bases). V lost 5 bases and J 6 bases, leaving 17 bases between the germline ends. CDR1 and CDR2 from the germline V gene are SGHAT and FQNNGV. The CDR3 extends over 14 amino acids. The CDR3 nucleotides read TGTGCCAGCAGCCACTTACAGGGGGGGGCCGAGCAGTACTTC. Translated, it gives CASSHLQGGAEQYF.